Shown below are 22 T cell receptor beta chains from a single sample sequenced in a study of neurological immune-mediated disorders. TCRdb re-called the 5' RACE reads through MiXCR, storing one row per CDR3 protein. The sample holds fewer than 55,000 distinct CDR3 sequences, 10% seen once. Described time point: longitudinal time-point 1 (baseline). The sample consisted of PBMCs. These receptors were obtained from a woman between 40 and 55 years old in good health.

As to this clonotype: A read error is possible here, since a much larger clone lies one base away. The chain is built from TRBV20-1 and TRBJ1-1, with D hard to call. The germline V gene has CDR1 DFQATT and CDR2 SNEGSKA (reference sequence). Deletions cut 0 bases from V and 11 bases from J, with 10 bases between. The CDR3 has 11 residues. The CDR3, as DNA: TGCAGTGCTAGAGAGAAGTTTGACGCTTTCTTT. The encoded protein is CSAREKFDAFF.

This clonotype was seen at least ten times. The chain couples TRBV4-3 to TRBJ2-7, with TRBD2 identical over 10 bases. Germline V lookup: CDR1 LGHNA, CDR2 YSLEER. Unmatched junction bases numbered 5, after V lost 4 bases and J lost 2 bases. The CDR3 consists of 15 residues. CDR3 nucleotides: TGCGCCAGCAGCCCGCGGACTAGCGGAACCTACGAGCAGTACTTC. It specifies CASSPRTSGTYEQYF.

This clonotype was counted many times. The chain uses TRBV3-1 and TRBJ2-1; 7 bases map to TRBD2. Trimming at V came to 1 base and at J to 4 bases, leaving 7 bases not matched to a gene. CDR1 LGHDT and CDR2 YNNKEL come from the germline V gene (reference sequence). The CDR3 length is 16 residues. The CDR3 bases are TGTGCCAGCAGCCAAGCACGGGGGGAGGGTTACAATGAGCAGTTCTTC. It specifies CASSQARGEGYNEQFF.

This clonotype was counted many times. This sequence joins TRBV29-1 and TRBJ2-7; D gene unclear. The CDR3 contains 12 residues. Trimming shortened V by 5 bases and J by 2 bases, and 10 bases separated the two germline ends. The germline gives CDR1 SQVTM, CDR2 ANQGSEA. Written as DNA, the CDR3 is TGCAGCGTTATGACACCGACCTACGAGCAGTACTTC. Residues: CSVMTPTYEQYF.

This clonotype appeared a few times. A junction boundary mismatches the germline segment, possibly from a read error. V is TRBV20-1 and J is TRBJ2-7; possibly TRBD2 for D (5 bases). Germline V gene lookup returns CDR1 DFQATT and CDR2 SNEGSKA (reference sequence). The CDR3 has 11 residues. CDR3 in DNA: TGCAGTGCACAGAGCGGCTCCGAGAAGTACTTC. It specifies CSAQSGSEKYF.

This clonotype occurred many times. The CDR3 DNA reads TGCGCCAGCAGCTTGGTGTGGGGCCCTGAAGCTTTCTTT. Its protein product is CASSLVWGPEAFF. The V gene is TRBV5-1, the J gene TRBJ1-1; D might be TRBD1 (5 bases). Between the trimmed V and J ends, which lost 0 bases and 6 bases, there was a span of 9 bases. Germline V gene lookup returns CDR1 SGHRS and CDR2 YFSETQ. CDR3 size: 13 residues.

In this sample, this clonotype turned up many times. The chain has TRBV27 and TRBJ2-7; D is undetermined. Trimming took 5 bases from V and 7 from J, leaving 15 bases between them. CDR3 length equals 13 residues. The germline V gene has CDR1 MNHEY and CDR2 SMNVEV (reference sequence). The CDR3 DNA reads TGTGCCAGCAGTCCCCTGGGTGGCCGGGAGCAGTACTTC. This encodes CASSPLGGREQYF.

This clonotype came up many times. J is TRBJ2-2 and V is TRBV4-3; D unclear. The length of the CDR3 is 15 residues. V was cut by 3 bases and J by 2 bases, with 10 bases left in between. Per the germline V gene, CDR1 is LGHNA and CDR2 is YSLEER. Written as DNA, the CDR3 is TGCGCCAGCAGCCAGGGCAGACGCAACACCGGGGAGCTGTTTTTT. It codes for CASSQGRRNTGELFF.

Many counts were recorded for this clonotype. V and J are TRBV20-1 and TRBJ1-2; D remains unclear. CDR1 and CDR2 from the germline V gene are DFQATT and SNEGSKA (reference sequence). V lost 0 bases and J 7 bases, leaving 9 bases between the germline ends. This CDR3 is 12 amino acids long. CDR3: CSAREHRGGYTF. The CDR3 DNA sequence: TGCAGTGCTAGAGAGCACCGGGGTGGCTACACCTTC.

This clonotype was observed many times. J is TRBJ2-5 and V is TRBV29-1; D not certain. This CDR3 is built from 15 residues. The germline V gene has CDR1 SQVTM and CDR2 ANQGSEA. Trimming cost V 6 bases and J 9 bases, with 26 bases left between them. The CDR3 loop is CSVRYTRHVSLAQYF. DNA of the CDR3: TGCAGCGTCCGATATACGCGACACGTTAGTCTGGCCCAGTACTTC.

This clonotype was observed at least ten times. The genes are TRBV5-1 and TRBJ2-3; possible D gene TRBD1, 5 bases. With 0 bases removed from V and 3 bases from J, the gap between germline ends came to 11 bases. There are 15 residues in the CDR3. The germline V gene encodes CDR1 SGHRS and CDR2 YFSETQ. The CDR3 DNA follows: TGCGCCAGCAGCTTGGAAGGGGCGCGGACAGATACGCAGTATTTT. Translated, it gives CASSLEGARTDTQYF.

This clonotype was observed many times. The chain employs TRBV5-8 and TRBJ2-6; D is uncertain. Germline V CDR1 and CDR2: SGHTS, YDEGEE. V lost 0 bases, J lost 1 base, and 8 bases lay in between. The CDR3 contains 16 residues. The CDR3 DNA follows: TGTGCCAGCAGCTTGGGCCGGTCTTCTGGGGCCAACGTCCTGACTTTC. This gives the protein CASSLGRSSGANVLTF.

The rearrangement uses TRBV29-1 and TRBJ1-5; unclear D gene. Germline assignment: CDR1 SQVTM and CDR2 ANQGSEA. The V and J ends lost 4 bases and 4 bases respectively, with 11 bases between them. This CDR3 contains 13 residues. In DNA, the CDR3 is TGCAGCGTTGTAGCCAGCCCTAATCAGCCCCAGCATTTT. Protein product: CSVVASPNQPQHF.

This clonotype was observed at least ten times. The chain has TRBV10-3 and TRBJ2-7; 12 nucleotides align to TRBD2. The ends lost 4 bases at V and 2 bases at J; junction bases unmatched: 3. Germline lookup yields CDR1 ENHRY and CDR2 SYGVKD. The CDR3 consists of 15 residues. CDR3 region: CAISGRTSGTYEQYF. CDR3 nucleotides: TGTGCCATCAGTGGACGGACTAGCGGGACCTACGAGCAGTACTTC.

This clonotype was detected many times. The genes are TRBV20-1 and TRBJ1-2; D not resolved. Germline V gives CDR1 DFQATT, CDR2 SNEGSKA (reference sequence). The CDR3 runs 12 residues. Trimming removed 6 bases from V and 0 bases from J, with 8 bases in between. In DNA form, the CDR3 reads TGCAGTGCCAGCCAAGCTAACTATGGCTACACCTTC. This translates into CSASQANYGYTF.

The sample holds many counts of this clonotype. This chain joins TRBV7-2 and TRBJ2-1; TRBD1 agrees at 10 bases. Trimming at V came to 2 bases and at J to 9 bases, leaving 7 bases not matched to a gene. CDR1 is SGHTA, CDR2 FQGNSA, per germline. This CDR3 has 15 amino acids. CDR3 sequence (DNA): TGTGCCAGCAGCTTATCGGCTCGACAGGGGGCTGAGCAGTTCTTC. Its protein is CASSLSARQGAEQFF.

This clonotype was counted at least ten times. The chain joins TRBV3-1 to TRBJ1-2; possibly TRBD1 for D (6 bases). Per the germline V gene, CDR1 is LGHDT and CDR2 is YNNKEL (reference sequence). The V and J ends lost 1 base and 8 bases respectively, with 14 bases between them. This CDR3 comprises 14 residues. The CDR3 here is CASSQAPLGGGYTF. The CDR3 nucleotides are TGTGCCAGCAGCCAAGCTCCCCTGGGGGGCGGCTACACCTTC.

There are many counts of this clonotype. This rearrangement joins TRBV20-1 to TRBJ2-1; the D call may be TRBD1 or TRBD2 (5 bases each). V lost 0 bases to trimming and J lost 3 bases, with 9 bases between them. The CDR3 spans 14 residues. Germline-derived CDR1 and CDR2 are DFQATT and SNEGSKA (reference sequence). The DNA for the CDR3 is TGCAGTGCTAGAGAGGGACCTGACTACAATGAGCAGTTCTTC. This gives the protein CSAREGPDYNEQFF.

In its sample, this clonotype is medium-sized. The chain combines TRBV7-2 with TRBJ2-7, with 9 positions matching TRBD2. The CDR3 runs to 16 residues. The V gene end was trimmed by 5 bases and the J gene end by 2 bases; junction bases not matched to a gene: 10. The germline V gene has CDR1 SGHTA and CDR2 FQGNSA. CDR3 region: CASSLEGASGTYEQYF. The CDR3 DNA is TGTGCCAGCAGCCTGGAGGGGGCTAGCGGGACCTACGAGCAGTACTTC.

This clonotype was recorded at least ten times. This chain uses TRBV5-6 with TRBJ1-2; 8 positions match TRBD1. The CDR3 is made up of 15 amino acids. The germline CDR1 and CDR2 sequences are SGHDT and YYEEEE. With V trimmed by 1 base and J by 7 bases, 9 bases remained unmatched. CDR3 in amino acids: CASSLPTQGAPGYTF. In nucleotides, the CDR3 is TGTGCCAGCAGCTTGCCTACTCAGGGGGCGCCTGGCTACACCTTC. Full variable domain (rest looked up from reference TRBV5-6 and TRBJ1-2): DAGVTQSPTHLIKTRGQQVTLRCSPKSGHDTVSWYQQALGQGPQFIFQYYEEEERQRGNFPDRFSGHQFPNYSSELNVNALLLGDSALYLCASSLPTQGAPGYTFGSGTRLTVV.

Ten or more counts support this clonotype. J is TRBJ2-1 and V is TRBV5-1; the D is unclear. This CDR3 has 16 residues. The germline CDR1 and CDR2 sequences are SGHRS and YFSETQ. V lost 4 bases, J lost 4 bases, and 18 bases lay in between. The chain's CDR3 is CASSEGSTRLYNEQFF. The CDR3 DNA follows: TGCGCCAGCAGCGAAGGCTCGACACGACTTTACAATGAGCAGTTCTTC.

This clonotype was recorded at least ten times. The chain couples TRBV20-1 to TRBJ1-1, with TRBD1 as a possible D gene (5 bases). This CDR3 comprises 14 residues. The V and J ends lost 6 bases and 0 bases respectively, with 14 bases between them. CDR1 is DFQATT, CDR2 SNEGSKA, per germline (reference sequence). CDR3 in DNA: TGCAGTGCGAGCCCAGGGAATATGAACACTGAAGCTTTCTTT. Its translation: CSASPGNMNTEAFF.